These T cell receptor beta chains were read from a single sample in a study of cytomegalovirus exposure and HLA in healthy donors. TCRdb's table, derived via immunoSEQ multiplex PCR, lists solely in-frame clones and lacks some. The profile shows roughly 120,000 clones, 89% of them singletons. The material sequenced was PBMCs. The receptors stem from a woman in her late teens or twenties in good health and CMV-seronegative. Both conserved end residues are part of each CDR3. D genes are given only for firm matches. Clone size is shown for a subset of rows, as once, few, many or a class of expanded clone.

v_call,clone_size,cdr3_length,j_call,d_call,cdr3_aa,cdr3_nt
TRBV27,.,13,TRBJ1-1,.,CARAVGLNTEAFF,TGTGCCAGGGCGGTAGGCTTGAACACTGAAGCTTTCTTT
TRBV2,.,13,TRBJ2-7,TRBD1,CASGWTGSSEQYF,TGTGCCAGCGGGTGGACAGGGTCGAGCGAGCAGTACTTC
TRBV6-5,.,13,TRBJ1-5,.,CASSRSGGQPQHF,TGTGCCAGCAGCCGGTCGGGGGGTCAGCCCCAGCATTTT
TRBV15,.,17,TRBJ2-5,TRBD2,CATSSSISGTLGETQYF,TGTGCCACCAGCAGTTCTATAAGCGGGACCCTAGGAGAGACCCAGTACTTC
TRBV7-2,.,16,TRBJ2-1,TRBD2,CASSLSGASGYNEQFF,TGTGCCAGCAGCTTAAGTGGGGCTAGCGGTTACAATGAGCAGTTCTTC
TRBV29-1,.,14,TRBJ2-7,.,CSVGGGPLFLEQYF,TGCAGCGTTGGAGGGGGACCCCTTTTTCTCGAGCAGTACTTC
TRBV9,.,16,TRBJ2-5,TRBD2,CASSVASGGAGETQYF,TGTGCCAGCAGCGTAGCCAGCGGGGGGGCGGGAGAGACCCAGTACTTC
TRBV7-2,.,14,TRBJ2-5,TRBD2,CASTSLAEVETQYF,TGTGCCAGCACCTCTCTAGCGGAGGTCGAGACCCAGTACTTC
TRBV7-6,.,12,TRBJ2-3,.,CASSSQTDTQYF,TGTGCCAGCAGCTCCCAGACAGATACGCAGTATTTT
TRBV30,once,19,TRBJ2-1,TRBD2,CAWSGGGIGPTSSYNEQFF,TGTGCCTGGAGTGGGGGGGGGATCGGACCAACTAGCTCCTACAATGAGCAGTTCTTC
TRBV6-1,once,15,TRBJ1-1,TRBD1,CASSDPTGVETEAFF,TGTGCCAGCAGTGATCCGACAGGGGTCGAAACTGAAGCTTTCTTT
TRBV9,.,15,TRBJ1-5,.,CASSVGIDRYQPQHF,TGTGCCAGCAGCGTAGGTATAGACAGGTATCAGCCCCAGCATTTT
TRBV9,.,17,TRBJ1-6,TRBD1,CASSVAPGQGNGSPLHF,TGTGCCAGCAGCGTAGCCCCAGGACAGGGGAACGGTTCACCCCTCCACTTT
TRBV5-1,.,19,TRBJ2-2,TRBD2,CASSFAGTSGTQNTGELFF,TGCGCCAGCAGCTTTGCCGGGACTAGCGGGACCCAGAACACCGGGGAGCTGTTTTTT
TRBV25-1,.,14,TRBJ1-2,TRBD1,CASSEKVQGAGYTF,TGTGCCAGCAGTGAAAAGGTCCAGGGGGCTGGCTACACCTTC
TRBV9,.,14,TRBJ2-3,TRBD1,CASSLGQGADTQYF,TGTGCCAGCAGCCTGGGACAGGGGGCAGATACGCAGTATTTT
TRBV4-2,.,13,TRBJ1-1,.,CASSQGRDTEAFF,TGTGCCAGCAGCCAAGGGCGGGACACTGAAGCTTTCTTT
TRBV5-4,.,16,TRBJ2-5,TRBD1,CASSLGPGQGSETQYF,TGTGCCAGCAGCTTGGGGCCGGGACAGGGCTCAGAGACCCAGTACTTC
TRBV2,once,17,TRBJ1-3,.,CASRRGTAFSSGNTIYF,TGTGCCAGCAGAAGGGGGACGGCCTTTAGCTCTGGAAACACCATATATTTT
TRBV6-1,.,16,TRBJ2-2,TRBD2,CASSEGTSGGTGELFF,TGTGCCAGCAGTGAAGGGACTAGCGGGGGCACCGGGGAGCTGTTTTTT
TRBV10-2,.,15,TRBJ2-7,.,CASSERSSDRYEQYF,TGCGCCAGCAGTGAGCGCTCTAGTGATCGCTACGAGCAGTACTTC
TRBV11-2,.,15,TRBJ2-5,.,CASSSNTGTGETQYF,TGTGCCAGCAGCTCTAATACAGGGACCGGGGAGACCCAGTACTTC